This TCR beta chain was obtained from a study of blood T cell repertoires in COVID-19. Whole-study context: The samples span acute and convalescent COVID-19 from the United States, Italy and Spain.

This CDR3 is built from 13 residues. Looked up from germline, CDR1 is SGHKS and CDR2 is YYEKEE (reference sequence). V lost 9 bases and J 3 bases, leaving 15 bases between the germline ends. In the study's own analysis: Estimation of nucleated cell counts was performed using reference gene primer amplification. Measured with immunoSEQ multiplex PCR; TCRdb has only the in-frame clones, and not every one. D and trimming were read from the DNA, whereas the V and J calls and clone size are those reported in that table. This table has 200,000 to 250,000 clones, about 85% appearing once. In this sample, this clone turned up once.

The TCR originated in a woman aged 55-75 years who had recovered from COVID-19. The rearrangement joins TRBV5-5 to TRBJ2-5; D is ambiguous. Sequencing used peripheral blood. Written as DNA, the CDR3 is TGTGCCACTGCCCCTACTAAGGAAGAGACCCAGTACTTC. Its translation is CATAPTKEETQYF. The complete variable domain, with remaining parts taken from reference TRBV5-5 and TRBJ2-5, reads DAGVTQSPTHLIKTRGQQVTLRCSPISGHKSVSWYQQVLGQGPQFIFQYYEKEERGRGNFPDRFSARQFPNYSSELNVNALLLGDSALYLCATAPTKEETQYFGPGTRLLVL.